This entry features one T cell receptor (beta chain) sequence. Its antigen is still unknown. The record originates from a study of beta chain features in type 1 diabetes. General study findings and limits: Since sequencing was performed on cDNA, cells with high TCR expression could be over-represented.

Since all of the isolated RNA was reverse transcribed, expressed TCRB transcripts were what got sequenced. Using immunoSEQ multiplex PCR, the repertoire was profiled, and TCRdb retains in-frame clones only, with some absent. The table shows about 150,000 clones, with about 8.5% occurring only once. The germline V gene has CDR1 KGHSH and CDR2 LQKENI. CDR3 size: 15 residues. Trimming took 6 bases from V and 7 from J; bases not matched to a gene: 11. Stem cell-like memory, regulatory, central memory and naive CD4+ cells were sorted via CD45RO/CCR7/CD25/CD127/CD95/CD27. The chain combines TRBV18 with TRBJ2-1, with 8 bases that match TRBD2. Sequencing was performed on central memory CD4+ T cells from blood. The sequence came from a young man in good health. CDR3 in amino acids: CASSPAVAGRNEQFF. The CDR3 nucleotides are TGTGCCAGCTCGCCAGCGGTAGCGGGAAGGAATGAGCAGTTCTTC.